The entry that follows covers one T cell receptor (beta chain) sequence. Study processing details: Amplification from reference gene primers served as the basis for estimated nucleated cell counts. The data were produced by immunoSEQ multiplex PCR, yet TCRdb's version contains in-frame clones alone and is incomplete. The V and J calls and clone size are taken from that table; D and trimming were inferred from the DNA. The table lists about 140,000 clones, over 80% of them singletons, with over 9.5% in the top ten. The sample comes from a study of blood T cell repertoires in COVID-19. Study information: The samples span acute and convalescent COVID-19 from the United States, Italy and Spain. T cells, B-cell-depleted T cells, or PBMCs provided the cDNA or gDNA that served as material.

Looked up from germline, CDR1 is SGHRS and CDR2 is YFSETQ. The CDR3 covers 15 residues. The J segment lost 4 bases and the V segment lost 0 bases, leaving 2 bases of the junction unmatched. The source is a man between 60 and 75 years old with active or convalescent COVID-19. V and J are TRBV5-1 and TRBJ2-2; 8 bases map to TRBD2. Source material: peripheral blood. In DNA form, the CDR3 reads TGCGCCAGCAGCTTGGTAGCGGGGAGCACCGGGGAGCTGTTTTTT. This translates into CASSLVAGSTGELFF.